This TCR beta chain stems from a study of control samples from healthy donors and cancer patients (dated by TCRdb to 2020 to 2022). On this clone: Its antigen remains undetermined. Base-call qualities are not available, and no considerably larger clone is one nucleotide away.

Library construction relied on the immunoSEQ multiplex PCR assay. In TCRdb, the immuneACCESS table is reduced to in-frame sequences with V and J assigned. These tables do not hold every clone; where another copy was compared, an unresolved V gene accounts for under half, and the others remain unexplained. The sample has fewer than 200,000 clones on record, 85% to 95% of them singletons. Approximately 4% of the sample rests with the top ten. V is reduced by 0 bases and J by 8 bases, leaving a spacing of 7 bases between them. The germline V gene (reference sequence) gives CDR1 as GTSNPN and CDR2 as SVGIG. Measured from the cysteine to the phenylalanine, the CDR3 is 11 residues long. This entry keeps only the CDR3 DNA: 33 bases, framed from base 1.

This sequence uses TRBV30 and TRBJ1-2, with no reliable assignment of the D segment. The specimen sequenced was blood. The clonotype comes from a woman aged 55-70 years in good health. The nucleotides read TGTGCCTGGAGTGTGAGTGCGGGCTACACCTTC. Translation gives CAWSVSAGYTF.